This TCR beta chain stems from a study of cytomegalovirus exposure and HLA in healthy donors. Both 60 Vbeta primers and 13 Jbeta primers went into the PCR. TCRdb's table, derived via immunoSEQ multiplex PCR, lists solely in-frame clones and lacks some. This table holds roughly 160,000 clones, 70% to 90% found once. Points from the study as a whole: HLA alleles were associated with roughly 15,000 TCR beta sequences in a later analysis at 0.05 false discovery rate.

The CDR3 is made up of 18 amino acids. Germline CDR1 MDHEN, CDR2 SYDVKM. J lost 0 bases, V lost 7 bases, and 16 bases had no gene match. As for this clone: Its antigen is unknown.

The sequencing sample was made of PBMCs. The clonotype was recovered from a man aged 18 to 35 in good health and CMV-seropositive. The J gene is TRBJ2-3, the V gene TRBV28, with 7 bases that match TRBD1. In nucleotides, the CDR3 is TGTGCCAGCACCACGCCCGGGACAGCAGAATCTAGCACAGATACGCAGTATTTT. Its protein product is CASTTPGTAESSTDTQYF. The full variable domain, in which reference TRBV28 and TRBJ2-3 provide the parts outside the CDR3, is DVKVTQSSRYLVKRTGEKVFLECVQDMDHENMFWYRQDPGLGLRLIYFSYDVKMKEKGDIPEGYSVSREKKERFSLILESASTNQTSMYLCASTTPGTAESSTDTQYFGPGTRLTVL.